The 4 T cell receptor beta chains reported below all come from one sample, sequenced in a study of T cells in Graves' hyperthyroidism and ophthalmopathy. RNA transcripts were the template for amplifying TCR beta CDR3 regions. The study used the HTBI primer set for a first-round RT-PCR of the TCR CDR3. TCRdb called the multiplex PCR reads again in MiXCR, with one record for every CDR3 protein. Of 390,000 or so distinct CDR3 sequences detected, roughly 14% appear once; the ten largest clones hold about 13%. The material sequenced was blood. These receptor sequences come from a man younger than 30 with Graves' ophthalmopathy.

In regard to this clonotype: The junction does not match germline at one end; this may be a read error. V usage is TRBV27 and J usage is TRBJ2-6; maybe TRBD1 (5 bases). CDR3 length: 16 amino acids. CDR1 is MNHEY, CDR2 SMNVEV, per germline (reference sequence). As DNA, the CDR3 is TGTGCCAGCAGTCGACGAGCCAACCCTGGGGCCAACGTCATGACTTTC. Its protein product is CASSRRANPGANVMTF. Full variable domain (missing parts from reference TRBV27 and TRBJ2-6): EAQVTQNPRYLITVTGKKLTVTCSQNMNHEYMSWYRQDPGLGLRQIYYSMNVEVTDKGDVPEGYKVSRKEKRNFPLILESPSPNQTSLYFCASSRRANPGANVMTFGAGSRLTVL.

The chain has TRBV6-1 and TRBJ2-1, with 14 bases that match TRBD2. The germline V gene encodes CDR1 MNHNS and CDR2 SASEGT. Trimming removed 7 bases from V and 3 bases from J; junction bases left unmatched: 8. The CDR3 extends over 17 amino acids. CDR3 region: CASTGLAGGNYYNEQFF. In DNA form, the CDR3 reads TGTGCCAGCACAGGACTAGCGGGAGGCAACTACTACAATGAGCAGTTCTTC.

The sample holds many counts of this clonotype. The gene calls are TRBV16 and TRBJ2-7, with D uncertain. CDR1 and CDR2 (germline): KGHSY, FQNENV. This CDR3 has 13 amino acids. V was trimmed by 2 bases and J by 7 bases, leaving 12 bases between them. The CDR3 here is CASSQRSGGEQYF. The CDR3 DNA reads as TGTGCCAGCAGCCAAAGGTCAGGCGGTGAGCAGTACTTC.

This clonotype occurred many times. The rearrangement links TRBV5-1 to TRBJ2-1; the match to TRBD1 covers 9 bases. CDR1 is SGHRS, CDR2 YFSETQ, per germline. This CDR3 has 15 residues. Germline trimming cut 0 bases from V and 7 bases from J; bases unmatched to any gene: 5. The CDR3: CASSLGTGEGNEQFF. CDR3 sequence (DNA): TGCGCCAGCAGCTTGGGGACAGGGGAAGGGAATGAGCAGTTCTTC.